The rows below give T cell receptor beta chains drawn from one sample of a study of blood T cell repertoires in COVID-19. This table comes from immunoSEQ multiplex PCR, and its TCRdb copy is limited to in-frame clones, with some not included. In the table there are just over 150,000 clones, around 85% of which are singletons. Sequencing input: peripheral blood. The receptor set was obtained from a human donor with acute or convalescent COVID-19. The donor label of this sample is uncertain. The CDR3 runs from the conserved cysteine through the conserved F or W. D genes are given only for firm matches. Clone sizes are given selectively: once, few, many, or a class where the clone is expanded.

j_gene | v_gene | abundance | d_gene | CDR3aa | CDR3nt
TRBJ1-2 | TRBV5-1 | - | TRBD1 | CASFRDRDGGYTF | TGCGCCAGCTTCCGGGACAGGGACGGTGGCTACACCTTC
TRBJ2-2 | TRBV25-1 | - | - | CASRKTGGDTGELFF | TGTGCCAGCAGGAAAACAGGGGGGGACACCGGGGAGCTGTTTTTT
TRBJ2-5 | TRBV29-1 | few | - | CSVLGGLDSETQYF | TGCAGCGTCTTGGGGGGGCTAGACTCAGAGACCCAGTACTTC
TRBJ2-7 | TRBV6-2/TRBV6-3 | - | TRBD2 | CASSRSGGDNYEQYF | TGTGCCAGCAGTCGTAGCGGGGGAGACAACTACGAGCAGTACTTC
TRBJ2-7 | TRBV13 | - | - | CASSPVRGYEQYF | TGTGCCAGCAGCCCGGTCCGCGGCTACGAGCAGTACTTC
TRBJ2-1 | TRBV19 | - | TRBD2 | CASSKVAGGNNEQFF | TGTGCCAGTAGTAAGGTAGCGGGGGGCAACAATGAGCAGTTCTTC
TRBJ2-6 | TRBV9 | - | - | CASEGGLLISGANVLTF | TGTGCCAGCGAGGGGGGGCTTCTGATTTCTGGGGCCAACGTCCTGACTTTC
TRBJ2-2 | TRBV5-6 | few | - | CASSLDSLVTGELFF | TGTGCCAGCAGCTTGGACAGTCTCGTCACCGGGGAGCTGTTTTTT
TRBJ2-7 | TRBV10-3 | - | - | CASTPGVRYEQYF | TGTGCCTCAACGCCCGGGGTAAGGTACGAGCAGTACTTC
TRBJ1-1 | TRBV7-2 | - | TRBD1 | CASSPRQGLAEAFF | TGTGCCAGCAGCCCCAGACAGGGATTGGCTGAAGCTTTCTTT
TRBJ2-5 | TRBV11-2 | - | - | CASVPQGGTAIQETQYF | TGTGCCAGCGTCCCCCAGGGCGGGACAGCAATTCAAGAGACCCAGTACTTC
TRBJ2-5 | TRBV6-2/TRBV6-3 | - | TRBD1 | CASSNQDRYQETQYF | TGTGCCAGCAGTAACCAGGACAGGTACCAAGAGACCCAGTACTTC
TRBJ1-2 | TRBV3-1/TRBV3-2 | - | - | CASSQTRNYGYTF | TGTGCCAGCAGCCAAACACGTAACTATGGCTACACCTTC
TRBJ1-5 | TRBV28 | - | - | CASSFLGEGGNQPQHF | TGTGCCAGCAGTTTTTTGGGCGAAGGGGGCAATCAGCCCCAGCATTTT
TRBJ1-6 | TRBV7-9 | - | - | CASTPGGYNSPLHF | TGTGCCAGCACCCCGGGAGGCTATAATTCACCCCTCCACTTT
TRBJ1-6 | TRBV5-4 | - | TRBD1 | CASSPGQLDNSPLHF | TGTGCCAGCAGTCCGGGACAGCTTGATAATTCACCCCTCCACTTT
TRBJ2-3 | TRBV5-1 | - | TRBD2 | CASSWGAGAFTDTQYF | TGCGCCAGCAGTTGGGGAGCGGGGGCCTTCACAGATACGCAGTATTTT
TRBJ2-5 | TRBV28 | once | TRBD2 | CASSLASGGQETQYF | TGTGCCAGCAGTTTAGCTAGCGGGGGCCAAGAGACCCAGTACTTC
TRBJ2-2 | TRBV14 | - | TRBD2 | CASSQEEGLAGTGELFF | TGTGCCAGCAGCCAAGAAGAAGGACTAGCGGGGACCGGGGAGCTGTTTTTT
TRBJ1-5 | TRBV30 | few | - | CAWSVQGRNQPQHF | TGTGCCTGGAGTGTACAGGGACGCAATCAGCCCCAGCATTTT
TRBJ2-5 | TRBV27 | - | TRBD2 | CASSSTSGGAGETQYF | TGTGCCAGCAGTTCTACTAGCGGGGGGGCTGGGGAGACCCAGTACTTC
TRBJ2-7 | TRBV19 | - | - | CASSPRGIGYEQYF | TGTGCCAGTAGTCCCCGGGGGATCGGGTACGAGCAGTACTTC
TRBJ1-2 | TRBV19 | - | - | CASSIGAANYGYTF | TGTGCCAGTAGTATAGGGGCCGCTAACTATGGCTACACCTTC
TRBJ2-5 | TRBV29-1 | few | TRBD1 | CSVNRDSPSRETQYF | TGCAGCGTTAACCGGGACAGCCCCTCGCGAGAGACCCAGTACTTC
TRBJ2-3 | TRBV5-1 | - | - | CASSSSGGLTDTQYF | TGCGCCAGCAGCTCATCAGGAGGCCTCACAGATACGCAGTATTTT
TRBJ1-1 | TRBV5-1 | - | - | CASSPGSGETEAFF | TGCGCCAGCAGCCCGGGGTCGGGAGAGACTGAAGCTTTCTTT
TRBJ1-2 | TRBV4-2 | once | - | CASSQEGGQSIYGYTF | TGTGCCAGCAGCCAAGAAGGAGGACAGTCCATCTATGGCTACACCTTC
TRBJ2-5 | TRBV28 | - | - | CASSSSGTSSETQYF | TGTGCCAGCAGTTCCTCCGGGACTTCCTCGGAGACCCAGTACTTC
TRBJ1-1 | TRBV11-2 | - | - | CASSSAGRDTEAFF | TGTGCCAGCAGCTCGGCCGGGAGGGACACTGAAGCTTTCTTT